This T cell receptor beta chain was found in a study of vaccination and CD4 T cells after COVID-19. Study details: Post-vaccination specimens were collected at a median of roughly 78 days following dose two (range 14 to 241). Cells were stimulated with overlapping spike peptide pools from SARS-CoV-2, HCoV-NL63, HCoV-OC43 and HCoV-229E. Study-wide results and limits: Going from approximately 21 to 38, median SARS-CoV-2-reactive clonotypes did not rise significantly.

There are 15 residues in the CDR3. From germline, CDR1 is KGHSH and CDR2 LQKENI. Trimming cost V 2 bases and J 3 bases, with 10 bases left between them. Noted treatment: approximately 10-day PBMC culture with coronavirus spike peptide pools or control peptides (ViraFEST assay). The Oncomine TCR Beta short-read assay sequenced DNA from cultured CD4+ T cells. Someone extracted genomic DNA from cultured CD4+ T cells. One entry per CDR3 protein results from TCRdb running MiXCR on the PCR reads. The data contain around 19,000 distinct CDR3 sequences, more than 40% of them singletons. With regard to this clonotype: The target antigen is unknown.

The receptor comes from a human donor who had recovered from COVID-19. Material: CD4+ T cells from blood, cultured in vitro, obtained before SARS-CoV-2 vaccination. The chain couples TRBV18 to TRBJ1-4; no clear D gene. The CDR3: CASSPTGNANEKLFF. CDR3 in DNA: TGTGCCAGCTCACCAACGGGGAATGCTAATGAAAAACTGTTTTTT. The full variable domain, completed using reference TRBV18 and TRBJ1-4, is NAGVMQNPRHLVRRRGQEARLRCSPMKGHSHVYWYRQLPEEGLKFMVYLQKENIIDESGMPKERFSAEFPKEGPSILRIQQVVRGDSAAYFCASSPTGNANEKLFFGSGTQLSVL.